This T cell receptor beta chain was profiled in a study of cytomegalovirus exposure and HLA in healthy donors (TCRdb year 2017). Turning to the overall study: An earlier analysis of 587 of the donors reported around 280 Gb of sequence data and 95 million to 130 million unique TCR beta sequences obtained from about 179 million T cells. The genetic ancestry cluster associated with self-reported Caucasian donors included 81% of the approximately 410 genotyped donors. Among over 350 genotyped donors of the cohort, an average of about 240,000 unique TCR beta nucleotide sequences were sequenced per donor, about a sixth of them non-productive. The study used immunosequencing to profile the T cell repertoires of hundreds of subjects and linked those repertoires to cytomegalovirus serostatus. All discovery cohort repertoires had been generated using a single sequencing platform. The number of typed donors differed by locus: about 620-640 for A, B, C, DRB1 and DQB1; approximately 530 for DQA1; about 600 for DPA1; and roughly 470 for DPB1. The study was designed to test whether signatures of past pathogen exposure could be identified by cataloging public T cell receptors. A later analysis re-examined previously published TCR beta repertoires from more than 650 donors and added high-resolution HLA genotyping to investigate patterns of TCR occurrence. An earlier analysis of some 500 of the donors applied high-throughput TCR beta sequencing to assess whether each TCR beta V gene segment acted as functional or pseudogenic. Approximately 330 gigabases of sequencing data and approximately 92 million unique TCR sequences made up an early release that covered approximately 620 HLA-typed donors. High-throughput TCR immunosequencing, statistical association of individual TCRs with disease status, and machine learning were combined to predict cytomegalovirus infection status. Besides the first cohort of about 730 subjects, a separate validation cohort made up of roughly 120 different subjects was used. In the later analysis, no new phenotypic data were used to find candidate immune exposures; instead, reliance was placed on TCR beta sequences and their occurrence across donors. Class I and class II HLA loci were covered by the typing at four-digit resolution. Donor age, sex, ethnicity and CMV serostatus were collected together with the repertoire data. A later genetic analysis took genome-wide SNP genotypes for about three fifths of the 666 donors and used that subset as a discovery cohort. Because of strong linkage in the cohort, roughly five DR-DQ haplotypes were treated as single units for association and clustering. The paper's findings and limits, for the study overall: Some IMGT-functional V segments, including TRBV6-2 and TRBV6-3, could not be told apart with the 87-base-pair reads, so those segments were excluded. A later genetic analysis associated a missense DCLRE1C variant with V-gene and J-gene trimming of TCR beta chains, and an independent cohort replicated the association. Over 15 rarely observed V segments, including chromosome 9 orphons, were excluded from the earlier analysis of approximately 500 of the donors because counts were too low. A later analysis associated some 17,000 TCR beta sequences with specific HLA alleles at a false discovery rate of 0.05. Linkage disequilibrium might explain the correlated functional status among segregating V segments, but an unknown experimental factor could not be excluded. A group of highly shared sequence variants was considered likely to be a technical artifact of the sequencing pipeline. In a later analysis, most CMV-associated TCR beta chains were found to appear HLA-restricted, with HLA associations seemingly driven largely by CMV exposure. According to a later genetic analysis, donors in an Asian-associated ancestry cluster had fewer N-insertions in productive TCRs than the approximately 610-donor mean. HLA typing was unavailable for some donors at each locus, so association tests used only the typed subset. A later analysis found that HLA-associated TCR beta chains were more clonally expanded and had lower generation probabilities than equally common non-associated chains. Most TCR sequences were seen in very few donors, while some public TCRs were found in many individuals. The authors suggested that the approach could potentially be generalized to other disease states and immunological phenotypes. When HLA alleles, especially DR and DQ, strongly co-occurred, attributing TCR associations to individual alleles was difficult. Cytomegalovirus status was reported to be diagnosed by the classifier with high specificity and sensitivity in both the original and validation cohorts. A few of the identified cytomegalovirus-associated TCR beta chains were confirmed in vitro to be specific for cytomegalovirus antigens. Broadly in line with IMGT annotations, most TCR beta V segments showed up in productive rearrangements about 87% or about 30% of the time in an earlier analysis of several hundred of the donors. Immune exposure information for the cohort was limited to CMV serostatus. The cohort was sequenced for TCR beta chains only, and without alpha or paired-chain data the features that could be detected were limited. In a later analysis, TCR association rates were found to vary across HLA loci, with the most associated TCRs seen for DRB1 alleles and the fewest for HLA-C alleles. Roughly uniform sequencing depth across donors was assumed in presence/absence analyses, although this assumption may not hold. A further reported finding was that TCR beta sequences accurately predicted the HLA-A and HLA-B alleles for most subjects in the first cohort. The study gave a list of roughly 150 TCR beta chains associated with cytomegalovirus. A later analysis reported that several top co-occurrence clusters appeared linked to parvovirus B19, influenza, CMV and Epstein-Barr virus.

The cohort consisted of some 670 healthy bone marrow donors. All cohort members were sampled while nominally healthy, although unrecorded immune exposures were likely present. The donor was CMV seropositive and belonged to the group of 250 to 350 seropositive cohort members. Each donor provided a peripheral blood sample, and peripheral blood mononuclear cells were used for TCR beta sequencing. The Qiagen DNeasy Blood Extraction Kit was used to extract genomic DNA from the blood cell samples. The CDR3, from cysteine to phenylalanine, totals 12 residues. CDR3 DNA only is kept here, 36 bases in frame from base 1. For CDR1 and CDR2, the germline V gene (reference sequence) lists SEHNR and FQNEAQ. On this clone: Its specific antigen is unknown. One end of the junction does not line up with germline, which may come from a read error.

Receptor libraries were prepared by the immunoSEQ multiplex PCR assay. A mixture of 60 forward primers for TCR Vbeta segments and 13 reverse primers for TCR Jbeta segments was used in the multiplex PCR. The CDR3 region of rearranged TCR beta genes was amplified from genomic DNA with a multiplex PCR assay. Amplified TCR beta libraries were sequenced as 87-base-pair reads on the Illumina HiSeq System. On the study's bioinformatics: Across the 500 to 700 repertoires, a later analysis counted 78 million or so unique TCR beta chains, 8.5 million to 12 million of which were shared by at least two donors. A nearest-neighbor algorithm error-corrected the raw reads and collapsed the reads into unique sequences, merging closely related sequences to remove PCR and sequencing errors. Alignment of CDR3 sequences to IMGT reference sequences was used to assign V, D and J gene segments. Each retained sequence needed at least a six-nucleotide match to both a V gene segment and a J gene segment. A rearrangement was called productive if the CDR3 had no stop codons and remained in frame with V and J, and every other rearrangement was called non-productive. Following IMGT convention, CDR3 was defined as the stretch from the second conserved V-encoded cysteine to the conserved J-encoded phenylalanine. In an earlier analysis of more than 550 of the donors, sequences lacking an unambiguous match to a single V gene segment were excluded. In an earlier analysis of almost 600 of the donors, a V segment was called functional when productive rearrangements were above 56.7%, and segregating when the standard deviation between donors exceeded 5%. A statistical classification framework was built to diagnose cytomegalovirus status from the catalog of TCR beta chain sequences. In a later analysis, TCR nucleotide sequences were compared against IMGT/GENE-DB human TR gene sequences so that V and J genes could be assigned. The TCRdist pipeline was used in a later analysis to assign CDR3 sequences and most-parsimonious VDJ recombination scenarios. In a later analysis, every TCR beta chain was defined by the combination of its CDR3 amino acid sequence and its V-gene family, and reads without a unique V-gene family were dropped. In a later analysis, approximately 590 highly shared, low-generation-probability nucleotide sequences were removed to address suspected cross-contamination and a sequencing artifact. In a later analysis, a clonal expansion index for each public chain was calculated from normalized within-repertoire ranks of inferred template counts. A later analysis computed generation probabilities with a VDJ recombination model fitted to out-of-frame rearrangements, and checked the results against IGoR. In a later analysis, hypergeometric tests were used to score TCR-TCR, TCR-HLA and TCR-CMV co-occurrence, with a repertoire-size bias correction applied to TCR pairs. A later analysis estimated false discovery rates by permuting HLA or CMV assignments 20 times. In a later analysis, co-occurring TCRs were grouped using DBSCAN, with TCRdist sequence similarity added in when clustering inside HLA-allele-positive subsets. For co-occurrence clustering, repertoires with fewer than 30,000 or more than 120,000 public chains were excluded, along with several repertoires with anomalous nucleotide sharing. The source is immuneACCESS, and TCRdb retained only in-frame sequences with V and J called. Part of the clones is not carried over; for the studies checked, unresolved V genes explain less than half of this, and the remainder is unexplained. V and J calls plus clone size are reproduced from that table; the DNA served to infer D and trimming. The sample table lists around 95,000 clones, approximately 76% of them with a count of one. The ten largest clones capture over 9% of the sample.

This receptor was taken from a man aged 25-40 years in good health and CMV-seropositive. The sequencing sample was made of PBMCs. The chain is made from TRBV7-9 and TRBJ1-5, with the D gene too uncertain to name. The CDR3 reads CSSSFTSQPQHF. In nucleotides, the sequence is TGTTCCAGCAGCTTTACCAGTCAGCCCCAGCATTTT.